This TCR beta chain derives from a study of blood T cell repertoires in COVID-19. Study overall: Acute and convalescent COVID-19 specimens originated in the United States, Italy and Spain.

Authors' methods: Researchers report that nucleated cell counts were estimated from reference gene primer amplification. Method: immunoSEQ multiplex PCR; TCRdb's copy keeps in-frame clones and lacks some. That table supplies the V and J calls and clone size; D and trimming were determined from the DNA. The top ten hold 0.95% to 1.5% of the sample, which has around 400,000 clones, around 92% seen once. The germline V and J ends were trimmed by 0 bases and 4 bases, with 3 bases remaining between them. Germline V gene sequence: CDR1 GTSNPN, CDR2 SVGIG (reference sequence). The CDR3 has 12 residues. This chain uses TRBV30 with TRBJ2-2, with D unresolved. The sample taken for sequencing was peripheral blood. The sequence came from a middle-aged man with acute or convalescent COVID-19. This CDR3 reads CAWSVVTGELFF. CDR3 DNA sequence: TGTGCCTGGAGTGTCGTCACCGGGGAGCTGTTTTTT.